These 14 T cell receptor beta chains came from one sample sequenced in a study of CD8 T cells in ankylosing spondylitis. TCRdb re-analysed the 5' RACE reads in MiXCR, keeping a single row per CDR3 protein. The sample holds about 240,000 distinct CDR3 sequences, roughly 10% seen once. The specimen sequenced was blood, either unsorted or a sorted T cell fraction (not recorded which). The receptors originated from a male donor with ankylosing spondylitis or in good health (not recorded which).

This clonotype was counted at least ten times. The chain employs TRBV5-1 and TRBJ1-1; TRBD1 is a possible D gene (6 bases). The germline V and J ends were trimmed by 2 bases and 1 base, with 12 bases remaining between them. Germline V gene lookup returns CDR1 SGHRS and CDR2 YFSETQ. This CDR3 is 15 amino acids long. CDR3 loop: CASSFGTNQNTEAFF. Here the CDR3 DNA reads TGCGCCAGCAGCTTTGGGACAAATCAGAACACTGAAGCTTTCTTT.

This rearrangement joins TRBV3-1 to TRBJ1-1, with D possibly being TRBD1 (5 bases). The germline V gene encodes CDR1 LGHDT and CDR2 YNNKEL (reference sequence). V lost 2 bases, J lost 4 bases, and 14 bases lay in between. The CDR3 loop spans 15 amino acids. The CDR3 sequence is CASSQPPMGGTEAFF. In DNA form, the CDR3 reads TGTGCCAGCAGCCAACCCCCCATGGGGGGCACTGAAGCTTTCTTT.

This clonotype appeared many times. The rearrangement joins TRBV5-1 to TRBJ1-5; D is uncertain. Trimming left V 4 bases short and J 6 bases short, with 11 bases between. This CDR3 is 13 amino acids long. Germline loops: CDR1 SGHRS, CDR2 YFSETQ. DNA of the CDR3: TGCGCCAGCAGCGAAGGGATAGGTCAGCCCCAGCATTTT. This encodes CASSEGIGQPQHF.

This clonotype was observed at least ten times. The chain employs TRBV20-1 and TRBJ2-4, with TRBD1 matching 11 bases. Germline CDR1 reads DFQATT; CDR2 reads SNEGSKA (reference sequence). V lost 6 bases to trimming and J lost 8 bases; unmatched junction nucleotides: 6. The CDR3 spans 13 residues. CDR3 in DNA: TGCAGTGCCGCGGACAGGGGGCTGGACATTCAGTACTTC. This translates into CSAADRGLDIQYF.

This clonotype has ten or more counts. This chain links TRBV29-1 with TRBJ2-1; 7 bases match TRBD1. The J segment lost 0 bases and the V segment lost 8 bases, leaving 13 bases of the junction unmatched. The CDR3 runs 16 residues. The V gene's germline CDR1 is SQVTM and CDR2 ANQGSEA. Here the CDR3 DNA reads TGCAGCCCTCCTTCCGTAGGGGGCGTCTCCTACAATGAGCAGTTCTTC. Translation gives CSPPSVGGVSYNEQFF.

This clonotype has ten or more counts. The rearrangement links TRBV7-3 to TRBJ2-3; 11 nucleotides align to TRBD2. CDR1 SGHTA and CDR2 FQGTGA come from the germline V gene. The J segment lost 7 bases and the V segment lost 0 bases, leaving 9 bases of the junction unmatched. The CDR3 runs 17 residues. The CDR3 sequence is CASSLTSGRADVHTQYF. In DNA form, the CDR3 reads TGTGCCAGCAGCTTAACTAGCGGGAGGGCCGACGTCCATACGCAGTATTTT.

This clonotype came up a few times. The chain joins TRBV11-1 to TRBJ2-1; 11 bases map to TRBD2. The CDR3 spans 16 residues. Trimming at V came to 4 bases and at J to 6 bases, leaving 8 bases not matched to a gene. In germline, CDR1 is SGHAT, CDR2 FQDESV (reference sequence). The CDR3 reads CASSSLTSGRSNEQFF. CDR3 in DNA: TGTGCCAGCAGCTCCCTTACTAGCGGGAGAAGCAATGAGCAGTTCTTC.

This chain uses TRBV2 with TRBJ1-5; no reliable D call. This CDR3 contains 16 residues. The germline V and J ends were trimmed by 8 bases and 3 bases, with 20 bases remaining between them. CDR1 and CDR2 from the germline V gene are SNHLY and FYNNEI. CDR3 residues: CASVPLPDGNNQPQHF. CDR3 DNA: TGTGCCAGCGTGCCTCTCCCTGACGGGAACAATCAGCCCCAGCATTTT.

The chain recombines TRBV7-2 with TRBJ2-1, with a weak D call TRBD2 (7 bases). The CDR3 runs to 17 residues. Germline CDR1 SGHTA, CDR2 FQGNSA. V lost 2 bases to trimming and J lost 8 bases, with 22 bases between them. Here the CDR3 DNA reads TGTGCCAGCAGCTTAAGCCTCCGGAGACTAGGGGGGGATGAGCAGTTCTTC. Protein sequence: CASSLSLRRLGGDEQFF.

The genes are TRBV7-7 and TRBJ2-3; D is unclear. Per the germline V gene, CDR1 is SSHAT and CDR2 is FNYEAQ (reference sequence). Trimming took 2 bases from V and 2 from J, leaving 14 bases between them. This CDR3 region has 16 residues. The DNA of the CDR3 is TGTGCCAGCAGCTTATATGCGACTTGGGACACAGATACGCAGTATTTT. Protein product: CASSLYATWDTDTQYF.

This clonotype was counted at least ten times. The rearrangement uses TRBV20-1 and TRBJ2-1; 15 bases map to TRBD2. J lost 4 bases, V lost 5 bases, and 9 bases had no gene match. Germline V gene lookup returns CDR1 DFQATT and CDR2 SNEGSKA (reference sequence). The CDR3 consists of 17 residues. DNA for the CDR3: TGCAGTGCTGAAGGACTAGCGGGAGGGCATGGATACAATGAGCAGTTCTTC. It translates to CSAEGLAGGHGYNEQFF.

This clonotype was seen ten or more times. CDR3 DNA sequence: TGTGCCAGCAGCGAGCGACAGGGCTGGGGCTACACCTTC. Protein: CASSERQGWGYTF. The chain has TRBV3-1 and TRBJ1-2; 7 nucleotides line up with TRBD1. Trimming removed 5 bases from V and 8 bases from J; junction bases left unmatched: 8. The germline V gene encodes CDR1 LGHDT and CDR2 YNNKEL (reference sequence). This CDR3 contains 13 residues.

This clonotype was counted many times. V is TRBV20-1 and J is TRBJ2-7; tentative D call: TRBD2 (5 bases). Germline CDR1 is DFQATT and CDR2 is SNEGSKA (reference sequence). There are 15 residues in the CDR3. V was pared by 1 base and J by 5 bases, with 18 bases between. The CDR3 nucleotides are TGCAGTGCTAGAGCCGCTCGGCGGGCGCTCAACGAGCAGTACTTC. Translated: CSARAARRALNEQYF.

This clonotype showed up many times. J is TRBJ2-5 and V is TRBV5-6; the match to TRBD1 covers 7 bases. This CDR3 comprises 12 residues. Germline lookup yields CDR1 SGHDT and CDR2 YYEEEE. V dropped 2 bases and J dropped 13; count of bases not matched to a gene: 8. The DNA for the CDR3 is TGTGCCAGCAGCTTTAGACGACAGGGCCCGTACTTC. Residues: CASSFRRQGPYF.